What follows are 27 T cell receptor beta chains derived from one specimen sequenced in a study of identical twins. TCRdb ran MiXCR on the 5' RACE reads and lists one entry per CDR3 protein. The repertoire holds hundreds of thousands of distinct CDR3 sequences, with 5.5% to 6.5% as singletons. The specimen sequenced was naive T cells sorted from blood. These receptors all come from a man aged 18 to 30 in good health.

This clonotype was found many times. The gene calls are TRBV12-3 or TRBV12-4 and TRBJ2-3; no reliable D call. This CDR3 is built from 13 residues. V was pared by 6 bases and J by 0 bases, with 7 bases between. The chain's CDR3 is CASSRKSTDTQYF. CDR3 DNA sequence: TGTGCCAGCAGCCGCAAGAGCACAGATACGCAGTATTTT.

Only a few counts were recorded for this clonotype. Here the CDR3 DNA reads TGCGCCAGCAGCTTGGCCGTCGGCGGGACCGGGGAGCTGTTTTTT. Translated: CASSLAVGGTGELFF. The V gene is TRBV5-1, the J gene TRBJ2-2, with TRBD2 as a possible D gene (5 bases). The CDR3 runs 15 residues. Germline CDR1 is SGHRS and CDR2 is YFSETQ. Between the trimmed V and J ends, which lost 0 bases and 5 bases, there was a span of 11 bases.

This clonotype was seen at least ten times. The chain joins TRBV5-6 to TRBJ2-7; 8 nucleotides agree with TRBD2. CDR3 size: 13 residues. The V gene's germline CDR1 is SGHDT and CDR2 YYEEEE. Trimming took 4 bases from V and 12 from J; bases not matched to a gene: 12. The CDR3 nucleotides are TGTGCCAGCAGCCCCCGGGGGAGCGGGAGTGCGTACGTC. The encoded protein is CASSPRGSGSAYV.

This clonotype was seen repeatedly, ten times or more. The chain joins TRBV13 to TRBJ2-3; possibly TRBD2 for D (5 bases). This CDR3 has 14 residues. Germline-derived CDR1 and CDR2 are PRHDT and FYEKMQ (reference sequence). V gave up 2 bases and J gave up 5 bases, with 11 bases separating them. The CDR3: CASSLNLEGDTQYF. The CDR3 coding sequence is TGTGCCAGCAGCTTAAACCTAGAGGGAGATACGCAGTATTTT.

In this sample, this clonotype turned up many times. The chain carries TRBV10-3 and TRBJ2-7, with 9 bases fitting TRBD1. J was trimmed by 4 bases and V by 10 bases; bases with no gene match: 5. Germline CDR1 is ENHRY and CDR2 is SYGVKD. This CDR3 has 12 amino acids. The CDR3, as DNA: TGTGCCACGGGACAGGGAAGGTACGAGCAGTACGTC. Its translation: CATGQGRYEQYV.

This chain uses TRBV7-2 with TRBJ2-3; TRBD1 agrees at 9 bases. This CDR3 is 15 amino acids long. Germline V CDR1 and CDR2: SGHTA, FQGNSA. J gave up 6 bases and V 5 bases, and 9 bases lay outside the gene matches. The CDR3 protein is CASSHQTGGGDTQYF. In DNA, the CDR3 is TGTGCCAGCAGCCACCAAACAGGGGGCGGCGATACGCAGTATTTT.

This clonotype was detected many times. V gene TRBV6-1 combines with J gene TRBJ1-5, with D uncertain. Germline CDR1 and CDR2: MNHNS and SASEGT. The CDR3 consists of 15 residues. V was trimmed by 2 bases and J by 2 bases, leaving 10 bases between them. CDR3 protein: CASSEYGLRNQPQHF. CDR3 DNA sequence: TGTGCCAGCAGTGAATATGGTCTTCGCAATCAGCCCCAGCATTTT.

This clonotype was observed at least ten times. The rearrangement uses TRBV20-1 and TRBJ2-7, with D possibly being TRBD1 (5 bases). CDR3 length: 13 amino acids. From germline, CDR1 is DFQATT and CDR2 SNEGSKA (reference sequence). In DNA form, the CDR3 reads TGCAGTGCTAGAGATGACAGATCCTTCGAGCAGTACGTC. Protein product: CSARDDRSFEQYV.

This clonotype was seen a few times. CDR3 sequence (DNA): TGTGCCAGCAGTGTTAATCCCAACTATGGCTACACCTTC. Translation gives CASSVNPNYGYTF. The chain couples TRBV25-1 to TRBJ1-2; no clear D. Germline V CDR1 and CDR2: MGHDK, SYGVNS. The CDR3 contains 13 residues. The V gene lost 4 bases and the J gene lost 2 bases, with 8 bases spanning the gap.

This chain uses TRBV10-3 with TRBJ1-2, with D hard to call. The V and J ends lost 0 bases and 4 bases respectively, with 18 bases between them. The CDR3 has 17 amino acids. Germline CDR1 reads ENHRY; CDR2 reads SYGVKD. Here the CDR3 DNA reads TGTGCCATCAGTGAGTCGCTTGGGGAACTAGGCCTCTATGGCTACACCTTC. Translating gives CAISESLGELGLYGYTF.

This clonotype was seen a handful of times. This CDR3 reads CASSWGQGRAYEQYV. In DNA form, the CDR3 reads TGTGCCAGCAGTTGGGGGCAGGGGAGGGCTTACGAGCAGTACGTC. The gene calls are TRBV12-3 or TRBV12-4 and TRBJ2-7; D might be TRBD2 (7 bases). This CDR3 comprises 15 residues. Trimming removed 4 bases at V and 4 bases at J, with 17 bases between.

This clonotype showed up many times. The genes are TRBV15 and TRBJ2-5; possibly TRBD1 for D (6 bases). The V gene lost 0 bases and the J gene lost 5 bases, with 13 bases spanning the gap. Germline loops: CDR1 LNHNV, CDR2 YYDKDF (reference sequence). CDR3 length: 15 amino acids. In DNA form, the CDR3 reads TGTGCCACCAGCAGAGATCACAGGGCCGGGGAGACCCAGTACTTC. Translating it yields CATSRDHRAGETQYF.

This clonotype has a handful of counts. The chain carries TRBV5-5 and TRBJ2-3; D may be TRBD1 (6 bases). CDR1 and CDR2 from the germline V gene are SGHKS and YYEKEE (reference sequence). The CDR3 loop spans 16 amino acids. V was pared by 0 bases and J by 6 bases, with 17 bases between. The CDR3 DNA follows: TGTGCCAGCAGCTTGGCCAATAACAGGGCGAGGGATACGCAGTATTTT. Translating gives CASSLANNRARDTQYF.

This clonotype was detected many times. The CDR3 DNA reads TGTGCCAGCAGCGGGAGCGGATACAATGAGCAGTTCTTC. Translated: CASSGSGYNEQFF. J is TRBJ2-1 and V is TRBV9, with D tentatively TRBD2 (5 bases). The CDR3 runs 13 residues. Germline values: CDR1 SGDLS, CDR2 YYNGEE. V lost 3 bases to trimming and J lost 4 bases, with 8 bases between them.

Many counts were recorded for this clonotype. The V gene is TRBV5-1, the J gene TRBJ2-3, with TRBD1 matching 7 bases. Germline V lookup: CDR1 SGHRS, CDR2 YFSETQ. V lost 4 bases and J lost 4; bases outside the gene matches: 6. The CDR3 covers 14 residues. In DNA form, the CDR3 reads TGCGCCAGCAGCACGACAGGGTCTTCAGATACGCAGTATTTT. As protein: CASSTTGSSDTQYF.

This clonotype has just a few counts. This sequence joins TRBV20-1 and TRBJ2-1, with D possibly being TRBD2 (6 bases). Germline CDR1 is DFQATT and CDR2 is SNEGSKA (reference sequence). The CDR3 is made up of 12 amino acids. V shed 6 bases and J shed 4 bases, with 10 bases lying between them. CDR3 sequence: CSAPGLYNEQFF. CDR3 nucleotide sequence: TGCAGTGCGCCAGGACTATACAATGAGCAGTTCTTC.

In its sample, this clonotype was seen a few times. The V call is TRBV14, the J call TRBJ1-2, with a possible D match to TRBD1 (6 bases). The germline CDR1 and CDR2 sequences are SGHDN and FVKESK. V was cut by 4 bases and J by 7 bases, with 10 bases left in between. This CDR3 spans 12 amino acids. CDR3 nucleotides: TGTGCCAGCAGCCGTCAGGGGTCTGGCTACACCTTC. Residues: CASSRQGSGYTF.

In this sample, this clonotype turned up many times. V is TRBV4-1 and J is TRBJ1-1, with unresolved D. The germline V gene encodes CDR1 MGHRA and CDR2 YSYEKL. The CDR3 extends over 13 amino acids. Trimming pared 4 bases from V and 6 bases from J, leaving 12 bases between. CDR3: CASSPQKGSEAFF. CDR3 nucleotides: TGCGCCAGCAGCCCCCAGAAGGGCTCTGAAGCTTTCTTT.

The V gene is TRBV24-1, the J gene TRBJ2-2, with D possibly matching TRBD2 (6 bases). Trimming cost V 4 bases and J 2 bases, with 10 bases left between them. Looked up from germline, CDR1 is KGHDR and CDR2 is SFDVKD. The CDR3 spans 15 residues. CDR3 sequence: CATSEEGINTGELFF. CDR3 bases: TGTGCCACCAGTGAGGAGGGCATAAACACCGGGGAGCTGTTTTTT.

This clonotype appeared many times. The chain joins TRBV29-1 to TRBJ2-2; 12 nucleotides align to TRBD1. The CDR3 is 15 residues long. Germline V gene data show CDR1 as SQVTM and CDR2 as ANQGSEA. J was trimmed by 3 bases and V by 3 bases; bases with no gene match: 2. The CDR3 DNA sequence: TGCAGCGTTGAGGGACAGGGGGCCGACACCGGGGAGCTGTTTTTT. This sequence encodes CSVEGQGADTGELFF.

The V and J genes are TRBV12-3 or TRBV12-4 and TRBJ1-1; no firm D call. CDR3 length: 14 residues. V shed 0 bases and J shed 1 base, with 6 bases lying between them. The CDR3 sequence is CASSLATRNTEAFF. CDR3 coding DNA: TGTGCCAGCAGTTTAGCGACCAGGAACACTGAAGCTTTCTTT.

This clonotype has a handful of counts. V gene TRBV20-1 combines with J gene TRBJ1-4, with D unclear. Trimming took off 1 base at V and 8 bases at J, with 14 bases between the two ends. The CDR3 consists of 14 residues. Per the germline V gene, CDR1 is DFQATT and CDR2 is SNEGSKA (reference sequence). The CDR3 here is CSARASEVGEKLFF. Here the CDR3 DNA reads TGCAGTGCTAGAGCGAGCGAGGTTGGGGAAAAACTGTTTTTT.

This clonotype was counted many times. The chain couples TRBV5-8 to TRBJ1-4; perhaps TRBD1 as D (5 bases). CDR3 size: 15 residues. Trimming pared 3 bases from V and 5 bases from J, leaving 14 bases between. CDR1 SGHTS and CDR2 YDEGEE come from the germline V gene. CDR3 bases: TGTGCCAGCAGCTACTCGGGACGGACGAATGAAAAACTGTTTTTT. Translating it yields CASSYSGRTNEKLFF.

J is TRBJ2-5 and V is TRBV10-2, with TRBD1 identical over 8 bases. Germline CDR1 and CDR2: WSHSY and SAAADI. V was pared by 10 bases and J by 6 bases, with 7 bases of the junction left unmatched. CDR3 length: 12 amino acids. The CDR3 DNA sequence: TGCGCCACCACCCAGGGGGCGCAGACCCAGTACTTC. Its protein product is CATTQGAQTQYF.

This clonotype was counted many times. The rearrangement uses TRBV7-9 and TRBJ1-1; maybe TRBD1 (5 bases). V was cut by 7 bases and J by 3 bases, with 18 bases left in between. This CDR3 has 15 amino acids. CDR1 SEHNR and CDR2 FQNEAQ come from the germline V gene (reference sequence). The CDR3 DNA sequence: TGTGCCAGCAACCAACGGGGGAGTCGGGACACTGAAGCTTTCTTT. Translating it yields CASNQRGSRDTEAFF.

This clonotype was detected ten times or more. The chain is built from TRBV29-1 and TRBJ2-1, with 9 positions matching TRBD2. Per the germline V gene, CDR1 is SQVTM and CDR2 is ANQGSEA. The V and J ends lost 6 bases and 3 bases, in that order; junction bases with no gene match: 12. This CDR3 region has 16 residues. In nucleotides, the CDR3 is TGCAGCGTGTCGGAGGTAGCGGGGGACCACTACAATGAGCAGTTCTTC. Protein sequence: CSVSEVAGDHYNEQFF.

This clonotype was seen repeatedly, ten times or more. CDR3 bases: TGTGCCAGCATGAGGTTTAACTATGGCTACACCTTC. Residues: CASMRFNYGYTF. The gene calls are TRBV21-1 and TRBJ1-2. TRBV21-1 is classified as a pseudogene. This CDR3 is built from 12 residues.